Shown below are 2 T cell receptor beta chains from a single sample sequenced in a study of cytomegalovirus exposure and HLA in healthy donors. Assay used: immunoSEQ multiplex PCR; TCRdb lists only in-frame clones, some missing. The sample contains under 300,000 clones, 90% of which appear only once. The sequencing sample was made of PBMCs. These receptors originate from a woman between 18 and 29 years old in good health and CMV-seronegative.

The chain links TRBV2 to TRBJ2-2, with D hard to call. Trimming took 3 bases from V and 4 from J, leaving 12 bases between them. CDR3 length: 15 amino acids. Germline lookup yields CDR1 SNHLY and CDR2 FYNNEI. CDR3 in amino acids: CASSEAELGTGELFF. DNA of the CDR3: TGTGCCAGCAGTGAGGCGGAATTGGGCACCGGGGAGCTGTTTTTT.

V is TRBV7-6 and J is TRBJ1-1, with D perhaps TRBD1 (6 bases). Germline CDR1 SGHVS, CDR2 FNYEAQ. There are 18 residues in the CDR3. The V and J ends lost 2 bases and 4 bases respectively, with 23 bases between them. CDR3 sequence: CASSLSQMVGGLRTEAFF. The CDR3 DNA sequence: TGTGCCAGCAGCTTAAGTCAGATGGTCGGGGGGCTACGCACTGAAGCTTTCTTT.